Presented here are 15 T cell receptor beta chains from one specimen sequenced in a study of blood T cell repertoires in COVID-19. Data came from immunoSEQ multiplex PCR; TCRdb stores just in-frame clones and leaves some out. This repertoire shows 54,000 or so clones, around nine tenths found once; its top ten account for around 3.2%. The sequenced sample was peripheral blood. Source of these receptors: a human donor in a cohort sampled during active COVID-19.

Only a few counts were recorded for this clone. The rearrangement links TRBV19 to TRBJ1-5; D gene ambiguous. The V gene lost 6 bases and the J gene lost 4 bases, with 16 bases spanning the gap. CDR1 and CDR2 (germline): LNHDA, SQIVND (reference sequence). The CDR3 has 15 residues. The CDR3 here is CASRSDLAGNQPQHF. CDR3 nucleotide sequence: TGTGCCAGTAGGTCGGACCTGGCGGGGAATCAGCCCCAGCATTTT. The variable domain in full, with the rest retrieved from reference TRBV19 and TRBJ1-5, is DGGITQSPKYLFRKEGQNVTLSCEQNLNHDAMYWYRQDPGQGLRLIYYSQIVNDFQKGDIAEGYSVSREKKESFPLTVTSAQKNPTAFYLCASRSDLAGNQPQHFGDGTRLSIL.

This clone was counted a single time. The chain carries TRBV6-6 and TRBJ1-4, with TRBD1 as a possible D gene (5 bases). CDR3 length equals 15 residues. V lost 5 bases to trimming and J lost 7 bases, with 17 bases between them. Germline CDR1 and CDR2: MNHNY and SVGAGI (reference sequence). The CDR3: CASSDTGREGEKLFF. CDR3 DNA sequence: TGTGCCAGCAGTGACACAGGCAGGGAAGGTGAAAAACTGTTTTTT.

In this sample, this clone turned up once. The rearrangement links TRBV27 to TRBJ2-1; 7 nucleotides agree with TRBD2. V lost 0 bases, J lost 9 bases, and 8 bases stayed unmatched. Germline V gene data show CDR1 as MNHEY and CDR2 as SMNVEV (reference sequence). This CDR3 comprises 15 residues. In DNA, the CDR3 is TGTGCCAGCAGTTTATCGAGCGGGACGGGCACTGAGCAGTTCTTC. Translation: CASSLSSGTGTEQFF.

The gene calls are TRBV19 and TRBJ2-5, with D unresolved. The CDR3 covers 12 residues. Germline V gene data show CDR1 as LNHDA and CDR2 as SQIVND (reference sequence). Trimming took 2 bases from V and 4 from J, leaving 5 bases between them. The CDR3 DNA sequence: TGTGCCAGTAGTATATCGTCAGAGACCCAGTACTTC. Protein product: CASSISSETQYF.

The rearrangement links TRBV5-1 to TRBJ2-7; 13 nucleotides match TRBD2. CDR3 length equals 17 residues. Germline loops: CDR1 SGHRS, CDR2 YFSETQ. Unmatched junction bases numbered 3, after V lost 0 bases and J lost 0 bases. The CDR3: CASSLDGLAGDSYEQYF. The CDR3 DNA reads as TGCGCCAGCAGCTTGGATGGACTAGCGGGGGACTCCTACGAGCAGTACTTC. Complete variable domain (other parts from reference TRBV5-1 and TRBJ2-7): KAGVTQTPRYLIKTRGQQVTLSCSPISGHRSVSWYQQTPGQGLQFLFEYFSETQRNKGNFPGRFSGRQFSNSRSEMNVSTLELGDSALYLCASSLDGLAGDSYEQYFGPGTRLTVT.

This clone showed up just once. This chain uses TRBV6-6 with TRBJ2-7; TRBD1 might be the D (6 bases). V lost 0 bases and J lost 2, with 14 bases in between. Germline V gene sequence: CDR1 MNHNY, CDR2 SVGAGI (reference sequence). CDR3 size: 16 residues. In nucleotides, the CDR3 is TGTGCCAGCAGTTACTCAGGCCAGGGGCCCACCTACGAGCAGTACTTC. Its translation is CASSYSGQGPTYEQYF.

The rearrangement uses TRBV11-2 and TRBJ2-5; D not certain. CDR1 SGHAT and CDR2 FQNNGV come from the germline V gene. The CDR3 is 12 amino acids. V gave up 5 bases and J gave up 4 bases, with 8 bases separating them. The CDR3 coding sequence is TGTGCCAGCAGCCGAATCGGAGAGACCCAGTACTTC. As protein: CASSRIGETQYF.

The chain has TRBV18 and TRBJ1-5; the match to TRBD1 covers 8 bases. Looked up from germline, CDR1 is KGHSH and CDR2 is LQKENI. The CDR3 consists of 15 residues. The junction had 7 bases not matched to a gene; V was cut back by 3 bases and J by 6 bases. The CDR3 reads CASSPDRVEGQPQHF. The CDR3 DNA sequence: TGTGCCAGCTCACCGGACAGGGTGGAAGGTCAGCCCCAGCATTTT.

The chain has TRBV19 and TRBJ2-6, with D perhaps matching TRBD2 (6 bases). Deletions cut 3 bases from V and 3 bases from J, with 18 bases between. This CDR3 has 18 amino acids. Germline V gene data show CDR1 as LNHDA and CDR2 as SQIVND (reference sequence). The CDR3 nucleotides read TGTGCCAGTAGTATCGGCGTTCGGGGGACTGGTGGGGCCAACGTCCTGACTTTC. Protein: CASSIGVRGTGGANVLTF.

The chain couples TRBV6-5 to TRBJ2-2; TRBD2 agrees at 8 bases. Germline values: CDR1 MNHEY, CDR2 SVGAGI. J was trimmed by 7 bases and V by 0 bases; bases with no gene match: 7. CDR3 length: 16 amino acids. CDR3 coding DNA: TGTGCCAGCAGTTACTCGAGGCGGGGGGCAGGCGGGGAGCTGTTTTTT. Translation: CASSYSRRGAGGELFF.

The CDR3 reads CASSPGQGSLKQFF. CDR3 sequence (DNA): TGTGCCAGCAGCCCGGGACAGGGGTCGCTTAAGCAGTTCTTC. This sequence joins TRBV5-4 and TRBJ2-1; 10 bases match TRBD1. V trimming: 4 bases; J trimming: 11 bases; junction bases outside the gene matches: 9. Germline V gene data show CDR1 as SGHNT and CDR2 as YYREEE (reference sequence). This CDR3 spans 14 amino acids.

This chain links TRBV7-2 with TRBJ2-1; 11 bases fit TRBD2. Germline V CDR1 and CDR2: SGHTA, FQGNSA. This CDR3 is 15 amino acids long. V lost 7 bases, J lost 9 bases, and 11 bases stayed unmatched. The CDR3 coding sequence is TGTGCCAGCACCCTACTAGCGGGGGTCTTCGGTGAGCAGTTCTTC. It is translated as CASTLLAGVFGEQFF.

V is TRBV6-1 and J is TRBJ2-1; D remains unclear. Deletions cut 0 bases from V and 3 bases from J, with 9 bases between. CDR1 and CDR2 (germline): MNHNS, SASEGT. The CDR3 contains 15 residues. The CDR3 sequence: CASSEARQNYNEQFF. CDR3 DNA sequence: TGTGCCAGCAGTGAAGCACGACAAAACTACAATGAGCAGTTCTTC.

The CDR3 spells CASSSLNQGAPGELFF. The CDR3 region has the DNA TGTGCCAGCAGCTCCCTGAACCAGGGGGCGCCCGGGGAGCTGTTTTTT. The V and J genes are TRBV7-2 and TRBJ2-2; 8 bases agree with TRBD1. CDR1 is SGHTA and CDR2 is FQGNSA in the germline V gene. There are 16 residues in the CDR3. V trimming: 4 bases; J trimming: 6 bases; junction bases outside the gene matches: 10.

The V and J genes are TRBV18 and TRBJ2-2; no firm D call. V dropped 6 bases and J dropped 7 bases, with 12 bases sitting between them. The germline V gene has CDR1 KGHSH and CDR2 LQKENI. The CDR3 sequence is 13 residues long. Here the CDR3 reads CASSYKSYGELFF. The CDR3, as DNA: TGTGCCAGCTCCTATAAATCGTACGGGGAGCTGTTTTTT.